The 28 T cell receptor beta chains below come from one sample, sequenced in a study of blood T cells in healthy people across ages. The use of a sample-barcoded 5' primer and a J-beta primer mix characterized a second PCR of 7 to 11 cycles. TCRdb used MiXCR to reprocess the 5' RACE reads, holding one entry per CDR3 protein. The table includes 2 million or so distinct CDR3 sequences, about 50% detected once. Sequencing was done on a sample of blood. All receptors derive from a woman in her thirties or forties in good health.

This clonotype came up many times. The chain carries TRBV27 and TRBJ2-7; D unclear. This CDR3 has 13 residues. V lost 3 bases, J lost 4 bases, and 10 bases lay in between. CDR1 and CDR2 (germline): MNHEY, SMNVEV (reference sequence). The CDR3 reads CASSLPGGYEQYF. The CDR3 DNA sequence: TGTGCCAGCAGTTTGCCCGGCGGATACGAGCAGTACTTC.

The chain joins TRBV27 to TRBJ1-2; D possibly corresponds to TRBD1 (5 bases). This CDR3 has 17 residues. The V gene's germline CDR1 is MNHEY and CDR2 SMNVEV (reference sequence). Trimming removed 5 bases from V and 6 bases from J, with 25 bases in between. CDR3: CASSLRSFAGGMNGYTF. DNA of the CDR3: TGTGCCAGCAGTCTGCGCTCATTTGCGGGGGGGATGAATGGCTACACCTTC.

V gene TRBV5-4 combines with J gene TRBJ2-7; D is unclear. Germline V gene data show CDR1 as SGHNT and CDR2 as YYREEE (reference sequence). With 5 bases removed from V and 7 bases from J, the gap between germline ends came to 10 bases. The CDR3 contains 11 residues. The CDR3 bases are TGTGCCAGCAGGCGTGACGAGGAGCAGTACTTC. Translation gives CASRRDEEQYF.

The chain has TRBV7-2 and TRBJ2-1; D gene unclear. The DNA matches TRBJ2-7 better at its end, which makes the J call doubtful. Germline V gene data show CDR1 as SGHTA and CDR2 as FQGNSA. CDR3 length: 15 amino acids. The CDR3 loop is CASSLYRPVDNEQYF. In nucleotides, the CDR3 is TGTGCCAGCAGCCTTTACCGGCCGGTTGACAATGAGCAGTACTTC.

The chain joins TRBV9 to TRBJ2-3; TRBD1 or TRBD2 may be the D gene (5 bases each). The CDR3 extends over 16 amino acids. Trimming took 0 bases from V and 0 from J, leaving 11 bases between them. Germline CDR1 SGDLS, CDR2 YYNGEE. Written as DNA, the CDR3 is TGTGCCAGCAGCGTAGTTCTAGCAGGGAGCACAGATACGCAGTATTTT. This gives the protein CASSVVLAGSTDTQYF.

The CDR3 region has the DNA TGCAGTGCTAGAGTTCTGCCTGGGACAGACTCCTACGAGCAGTACTTC. Its translation: CSARVLPGTDSYEQYF. J is TRBJ2-7 and V is TRBV20-1; TRBD1 agrees at 7 bases. This CDR3 comprises 16 residues. The germline gives CDR1 DFQATT, CDR2 SNEGSKA (reference sequence). V lost 1 base and J lost 0; bases outside the gene matches: 9.

This rearrangement joins TRBV10-1 to TRBJ2-1; 12 bases are shared with TRBD2. Germline V gene lookup returns CDR1 WNHNN and CDR2 SYGVQD (reference sequence). The CDR3 loop spans 15 amino acids. With 6 bases clipped from V and 7 bases from J, the junction kept 7 bases outside the gene matches. The CDR3 DNA is TGCGCCAGCAGCAAGGGACTAGCGGGTCCGAATGAGCAGTTCTTC. It translates to CASSKGLAGPNEQFF.

The chain employs TRBV20-1 and TRBJ1-2; D is uncertain. V was pared by 0 bases and J by 2 bases, with 13 bases between. CDR3 size: 15 residues. CDR1 and CDR2 (germline): DFQATT, SNEGSKA (reference sequence). The CDR3 DNA is TGCAGTGCTAGAGATTACAACAGCTCCAACTATGGCTACACCTTC. As protein: CSARDYNSSNYGYTF.

This chain links TRBV5-1 with TRBJ2-5, with a tentative D call TRBD1 (6 bases). The CDR3 loop spans 16 amino acids. V was trimmed by 0 bases and J by 1 base, leaving 13 bases between them. Germline V lookup: CDR1 SGHRS, CDR2 YFSETQ. The CDR3 reads CASSLDSTGPQETQYF. For the CDR3, the DNA is TGCGCCAGCAGCTTGGACTCGACAGGACCCCAAGAGACCCAGTACTTC.

The V call is TRBV20-1, the J call TRBJ1-2; D is possibly TRBD1 (5 bases). V was trimmed by 3 bases and J by 10 bases, leaving 18 bases between them. CDR1 and CDR2 (germline): DFQATT, SNEGSKA (reference sequence). CDR3 length equals 13 residues. The CDR3 nucleotides are TGCAGTGCTAGCCCGGCGGGGGGTTCCAACTACACCTTC. Translating it yields CSASPAGGSNYTF.

This clonotype was counted only a few times. The chain couples TRBV7-9 to TRBJ2-1; 7 bases agree with TRBD2. Trimming took 2 bases from V and 2 from J; bases not matched to a gene: 18. This CDR3 has 20 residues. Germline V lookup: CDR1 SEHNR, CDR2 FQNEAQ (reference sequence). This CDR3 reads CASSLTSRWASGVPYNEQFF. Here the CDR3 DNA reads TGTGCCAGCAGCTTAACTTCACGGTGGGCTAGCGGTGTTCCCTACAATGAGCAGTTCTTC.

This chain links TRBV9 with TRBJ1-6, with 7 bases identical to TRBD1. Trimming cost V 3 bases and J 10 bases; bases outside gene matches: 13. Germline CDR1 and CDR2: SGDLS and YYNGEE. The CDR3 runs to 16 residues. CDR3 residues: CASSAQIQGTVSPLHF. The CDR3 DNA reads as TGTGCCAGCAGCGCACAAATACAGGGGACAGTGTCACCCCTCCACTTT.

The sample holds a few counts of this clonotype. The J gene is TRBJ2-1, the V gene TRBV20-1; D is perhaps TRBD2 (6 bases). V lost 5 bases and J 6 bases, leaving 20 bases between the germline ends. CDR3 length equals 15 residues. Germline assignment: CDR1 DFQATT and CDR2 SNEGSKA (reference sequence). CDR3 residues: CSAQSGSGVFNEQFF. The CDR3 DNA reads TGCAGTGCTCAATCGGGTAGCGGAGTATTCAATGAGCAGTTCTTC.

The rearrangement joins TRBV6-6 to TRBJ2-1; D call uncertain. CDR3 length: 11 residues. V lost 4 bases, J lost 8 bases, and 6 bases lay in between. In germline, CDR1 is MNHNY, CDR2 SVGAGI (reference sequence). The CDR3 DNA is TGTGCCAGCAGTTCTGACGATGAGCAGTTCTTC. It codes for CASSSDDEQFF.

The V and J genes are TRBV20-1 and TRBJ2-4, with TRBD2 matching over 9 bases. The end of the DNA aligns better with TRBJ2-5, so the J call may be wrong. The length of the CDR3 is 14 residues. Germline V lookup: CDR1 DFQATT, CDR2 SNEGSKA (reference sequence). The CDR3 DNA reads TGCAGTGCTGGCGGGACTAGCAAAGGAGAGACCCAGTACTTC. It yields the protein CSAGGTSKGETQYF.

Only a few counts were recorded for this clonotype. The rearrangement uses TRBV13 and TRBJ2-7; D perhaps matches TRBD2 (5 bases). CDR1 and CDR2 from the germline V gene are PRHDT and FYEKMQ (reference sequence). There are 14 residues in the CDR3. The V gene lost 2 bases and the J gene lost 0 bases, with 8 bases spanning the gap. CDR3 protein: CASSLLARSYEQYF. The CDR3 DNA is TGTGCCAGCAGCTTACTAGCCCGCTCCTACGAGCAGTACTTC.

The chain has TRBV27 and TRBJ2-5; 14 bases agree with TRBD2. The junction had 19 bases not matched to a gene; V was cut back by 5 bases and J by 2 bases. Germline V gene data show CDR1 as MNHEY and CDR2 as SMNVEV (reference sequence). The CDR3 length is 21 residues. CDR3 loop: CASSPQVWFRTSGGTQETQYF. The CDR3 DNA sequence: TGTGCCAGCAGTCCTCAGGTGTGGTTTCGGACTAGCGGGGGGACGCAAGAGACCCAGTACTTC.

V is TRBV20-1 and J is TRBJ2-5; TRBD2 aligns across 12 bases. From germline, CDR1 is DFQATT and CDR2 SNEGSKA (reference sequence). The V gene end was trimmed by 4 bases and the J gene end by 5 bases; junction bases not matched to a gene: 8. The CDR3 consists of 15 residues. The DNA for the CDR3 is TGCAGTGCTACCCTGACTAGCGGGGGCTCGGAGACCCAGTACTTC. This translates into CSATLTSGGSETQYF.

The chain links TRBV5-1 to TRBJ1-1; D not certain. The CDR3 runs 14 residues. CDR1 is SGHRS and CDR2 is YFSETQ in the germline V gene. The V gene lost 4 bases and the J gene lost 1 base, with 11 bases spanning the gap. This CDR3 is CASSAARGNTEAFF. CDR3 nucleotides: TGCGCCAGCAGCGCCGCCCGTGGGAACACTGAAGCTTTCTTT.

This clonotype was counted between two and nine times. CDR3 in amino acids: CASRAAQWDEQYF. The CDR3 coding sequence is TGTGCCAGCAGGGCTGCTCAGTGGGACGAGCAGTACTTC. The rearrangement joins TRBV27 to TRBJ2-7; D not certain. Between the trimmed V and J ends, which lost 6 bases and 5 bases, there was a span of 14 bases. The CDR3 runs to 13 residues. CDR1 MNHEY and CDR2 SMNVEV come from the germline V gene (reference sequence).

This clonotype has just a few counts. V gene TRBV6-5 combines with J gene TRBJ2-1, with D unresolved. This CDR3 comprises 16 residues. The germline gives CDR1 MNHEY, CDR2 SVGAGI. Trimming shortened V by 0 bases and J by 2 bases, and 11 bases separated the two germline ends. The CDR3 DNA sequence: TGTGCCAGCAGTTACTCAGCGCCGGCCCCCTACAATGAGCAGTTCTTC. Translating gives CASSYSAPAPYNEQFF.

This clonotype was detected a few times. The genes are TRBV9 and TRBJ2-7, with TRBD1 as a possible D gene (6 bases). Trimming pared 3 bases from V and 2 bases from J, leaving 15 bases between. The CDR3 is 15 amino acids. Germline CDR1 is SGDLS and CDR2 is YYNGEE. CDR3 sequence reads: CASSAYTGPPYEQYF. The CDR3 DNA reads as TGTGCCAGCAGCGCCTACACAGGGCCCCCCTACGAGCAGTACTTC.

This clonotype was counted only a few times. This rearrangement joins TRBV6-2 or TRBV6-3 to TRBJ2-1; D is unclear. The germline V gene encodes CDR1 MNHEY and CDR2 SVGEGT. The CDR3 has 13 residues. V was trimmed by 7 bases and J by 7 bases, leaving 14 bases between them. Here the CDR3 DNA reads TGTGCCAGCAATGTAGACCTAATTAATGAGCAGTTCTTC. Translating it yields CASNVDLINEQFF.

This clonotype was seen many times. This chain uses TRBV7-9 with TRBJ2-7, with D unresolved. The germline V gene has CDR1 SEHNR and CDR2 FQNEAQ (reference sequence). V was cut by 2 bases and J by 2 bases, with 7 bases left in between. The CDR3 consists of 13 residues. CDR3 DNA: TGTGCCAGCAGCTTAAGCCAGACCTACGAGCAGTACTTC. It specifies CASSLSQTYEQYF.

This clonotype was observed a handful of times. This chain links TRBV20-1 with TRBJ2-7, with TRBD1 matching 7 bases. The CDR3 loop spans 14 amino acids. After removal of 6 bases from V and 2 bases from J, the junction contained 10 bases not matched to a gene. CDR1 and CDR2 (germline): DFQATT, SNEGSKA (reference sequence). CDR3 loop: CSAETGKPPYEQYF. Written as DNA, the CDR3 is TGCAGTGCAGAGACAGGGAAACCCCCCTACGAGCAGTACTTC.

V and J are TRBV7-2 and TRBJ1-5; D is undetermined. The CDR3 has 13 residues. V was clipped by 1 base and J by 7 bases, with 8 bases between them. Germline V lookup: CDR1 SGHTA, CDR2 FQGNSA. CDR3 residues: CASSLGPGQPQHF. The CDR3 DNA is TGTGCCAGCAGCTTAGGACCGGGACAGCCCCAGCATTTT.

This chain uses TRBV27 with TRBJ1-2, with D uncertain. CDR3 length: 14 amino acids. Trimming took 3 bases from V and 8 from J, leaving 16 bases between them. Per the germline V gene, CDR1 is MNHEY and CDR2 is SMNVEV (reference sequence). CDR3: CASSFTGSPYGYTF. In nucleotides, the CDR3 is TGTGCCAGCAGTTTCACGGGATCACCATACGGCTACACCTTC.

This clonotype showed up just a few times. The chain uses TRBV6-2 or TRBV6-3 and TRBJ2-7; the match to TRBD2 covers 8 bases. CDR1 is MNHEY and CDR2 is SVGEGT in the germline V gene. V shed 6 bases and J 3 bases; nucleotides not matched to a gene: 7. The CDR3 runs to 14 residues. The CDR3 DNA sequence: TGTGCCAGCAGCAACAGCGGGGGCTACTACGAGCAGTACTTC. This encodes CASSNSGGYYEQYF.